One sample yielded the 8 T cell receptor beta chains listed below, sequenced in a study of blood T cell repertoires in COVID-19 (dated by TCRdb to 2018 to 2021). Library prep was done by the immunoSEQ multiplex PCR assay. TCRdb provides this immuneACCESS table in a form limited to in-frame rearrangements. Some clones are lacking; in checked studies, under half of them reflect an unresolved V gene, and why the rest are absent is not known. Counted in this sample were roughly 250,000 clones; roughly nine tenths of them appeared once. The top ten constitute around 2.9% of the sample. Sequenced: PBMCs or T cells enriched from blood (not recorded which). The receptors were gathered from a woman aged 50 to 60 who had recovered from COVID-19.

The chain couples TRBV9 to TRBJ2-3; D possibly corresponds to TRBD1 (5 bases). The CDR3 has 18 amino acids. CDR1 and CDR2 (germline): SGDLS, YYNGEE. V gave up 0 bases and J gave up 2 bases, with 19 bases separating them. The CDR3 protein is CASSVEGSPGRPTDTQYF. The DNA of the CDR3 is TGTGCCAGCAGCGTAGAGGGGTCCCCTGGGCGGCCCACAGATACGCAGTATTTT.

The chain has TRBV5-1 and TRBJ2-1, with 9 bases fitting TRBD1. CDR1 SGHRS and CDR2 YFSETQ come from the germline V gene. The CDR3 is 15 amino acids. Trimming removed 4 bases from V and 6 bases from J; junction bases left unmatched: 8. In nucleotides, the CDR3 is TGCGCCAGCAGCGGGTTGGGACAGGGCGGCAATGAGCAGTTCTTC. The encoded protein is CASSGLGQGGNEQFF. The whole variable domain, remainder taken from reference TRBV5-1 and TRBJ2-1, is KAGVTQTPRYLIKTRGQQVTLSCSPISGHRSVSWYQQTPGQGLQFLFEYFSETQRNKGNFPGRFSGRQFSNSRSEMNVSTLELGDSALYLCASSGLGQGGNEQFFGPGTRLTVL.

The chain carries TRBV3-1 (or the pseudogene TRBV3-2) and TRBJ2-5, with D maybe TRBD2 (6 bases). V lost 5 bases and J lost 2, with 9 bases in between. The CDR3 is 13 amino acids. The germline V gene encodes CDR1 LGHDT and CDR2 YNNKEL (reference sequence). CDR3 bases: TGTGCCAGCAGCGGGACTTTTCAAGAGACCCAGTACTTC. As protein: CASSGTFQETQYF.

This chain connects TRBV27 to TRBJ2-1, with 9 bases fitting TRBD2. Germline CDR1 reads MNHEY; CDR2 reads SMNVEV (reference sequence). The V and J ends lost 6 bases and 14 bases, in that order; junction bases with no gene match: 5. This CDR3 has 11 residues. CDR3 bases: TGTGCCAGCAGCCGCGGCGGGAGGGAGTTCTTC. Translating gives CASSRGGREFF.

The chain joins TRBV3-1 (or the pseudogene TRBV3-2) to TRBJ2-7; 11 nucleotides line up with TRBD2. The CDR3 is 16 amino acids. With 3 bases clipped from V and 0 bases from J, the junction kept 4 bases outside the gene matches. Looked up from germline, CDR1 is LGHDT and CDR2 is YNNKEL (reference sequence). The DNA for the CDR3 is TGTGCCAGCAGCCAGGGACTAGCGGTGCACTCCTACGAGCAGTACTTC. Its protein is CASSQGLAVHSYEQYF.

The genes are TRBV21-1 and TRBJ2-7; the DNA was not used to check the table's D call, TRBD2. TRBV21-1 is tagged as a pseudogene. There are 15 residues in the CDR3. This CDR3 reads CASSKGTSGSYEQYF. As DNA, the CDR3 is TGTGCCAGCAGCAAAGGGACTAGCGGATCCTACGAGCAGTACTTC.

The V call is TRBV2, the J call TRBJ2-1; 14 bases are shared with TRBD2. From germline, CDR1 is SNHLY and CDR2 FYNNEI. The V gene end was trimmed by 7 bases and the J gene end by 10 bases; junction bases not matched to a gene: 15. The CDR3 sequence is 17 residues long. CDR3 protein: CASMRGGGLAGVGEQFF. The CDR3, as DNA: TGTGCCAGCATGAGGGGCGGGGGACTAGCGGGAGTGGGCGAGCAGTTCTTC.

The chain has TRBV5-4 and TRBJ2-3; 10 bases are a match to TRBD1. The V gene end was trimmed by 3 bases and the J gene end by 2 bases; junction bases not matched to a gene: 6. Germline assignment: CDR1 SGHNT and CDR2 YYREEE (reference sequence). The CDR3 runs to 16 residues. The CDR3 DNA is TGTGCCAGCAGCTGGATTGGGACAGGGGACACAGATACGCAGTATTTT. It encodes CASSWIGTGDTDTQYF. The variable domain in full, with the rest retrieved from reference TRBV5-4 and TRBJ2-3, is ETGVTQSPTHLIKTRGQQVTLRCSSQSGHNTVSWYQQALGQGPQFIFQYYREEENGRGNFPPRFSGLQFPNYSSELNVNALELDDSALYLCASSWIGTGDTDTQYFGPGTRLTVL.